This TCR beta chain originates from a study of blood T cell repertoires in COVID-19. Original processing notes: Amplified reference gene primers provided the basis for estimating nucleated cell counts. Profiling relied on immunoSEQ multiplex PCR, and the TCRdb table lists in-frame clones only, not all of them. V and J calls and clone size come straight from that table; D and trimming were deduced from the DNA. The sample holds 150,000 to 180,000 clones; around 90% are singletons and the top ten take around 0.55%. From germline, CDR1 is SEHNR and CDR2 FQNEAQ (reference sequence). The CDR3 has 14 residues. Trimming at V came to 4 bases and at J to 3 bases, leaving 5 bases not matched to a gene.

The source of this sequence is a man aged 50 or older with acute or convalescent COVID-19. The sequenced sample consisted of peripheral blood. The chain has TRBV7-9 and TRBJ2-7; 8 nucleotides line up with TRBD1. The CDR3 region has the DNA TGTGCCAGCAGCTCCGACAGGGGAGTCTACGAGCAGTACTTC. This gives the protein CASSSDRGVYEQYF.